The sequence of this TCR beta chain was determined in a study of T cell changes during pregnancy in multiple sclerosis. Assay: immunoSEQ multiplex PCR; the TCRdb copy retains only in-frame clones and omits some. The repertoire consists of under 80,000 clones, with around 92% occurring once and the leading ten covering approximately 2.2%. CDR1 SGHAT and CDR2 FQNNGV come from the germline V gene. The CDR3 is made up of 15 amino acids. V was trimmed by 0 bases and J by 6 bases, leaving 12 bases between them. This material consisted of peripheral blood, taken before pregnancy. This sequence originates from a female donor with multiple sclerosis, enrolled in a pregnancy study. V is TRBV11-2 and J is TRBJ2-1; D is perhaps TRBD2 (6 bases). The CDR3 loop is CASSLDVTRVNEQFF. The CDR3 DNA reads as TGTGCCAGCAGCTTAGATGTGACTAGAGTCAATGAGCAGTTCTTC.